This TCR beta chain was captured by sequencing in a study of CXCR3-negative and CXCR3-positive naive CD8 T cells. On this clonotype itself: What it binds is unknown.

The germline gives CDR1 SGHAT, CDR2 FQNNGV. The CDR3 length is 13 residues. Study-level points and caveats: Hydrophobicity of TRB CDR3s was greater in CXCR3-positive naive cells than in CXCR3-negative naive cells. Once cells were cryopreserved, CXCR3 expression went down partly, and most assays used fresh PBMCs. Memory cells differed in TRBV-TRBJ usage, but naive CXCR3-negative and CXCR3-positive cells had similar usage. Diversity in memory CD8+ cells fell much lower than the comparably high levels seen in both naive subsets.

UMI-tagged TRB cDNA libraries were built via 5' RACE. TCRdb re-called the 5' RACE reads and shows each CDR3 protein once, DNA omitted. The data show 75,000 to 100,000 distinct CDR3 sequences, and the top ten clones hold 0.82%. Naive CD8+ T cells showed CD45RO-CCR7+CD27+CD95-. Sequencing used naive CXCR3+ CD8+ T cells from blood. The subset: CD45RO-CCR7+CD27+CD95- naive CD8+ T cells expressing CXCR3 (TNR3+). J is TRBJ1-1 and V is TRBV11-2; TCRdb proposes TRBD1, but this gene call is untestable without DNA. The sequence was collected from a human donor in good health. Some clones in this sample may be carry-over from other donors' samples. The CDR3 sequence is CASRAGGHPEAFF.